This TCR beta chain was recovered during a study of cytomegalovirus exposure and HLA in healthy donors. Notes on the study in general: Later analysis suggested most CMV-associated TCR beta chains were HLA-restricted. A later analysis linked a missense DCLRE1C variant to TCR beta V- and J-gene trimming.

A remark on this clone: The antigen remains undetermined.

Every donor was a healthy person donating bone marrow. Use of 60 Vbeta and 13 Jbeta primers characterized the PCR. Produced via immunoSEQ multiplex PCR; TCRdb's table is partial and in-frame only. Found here are under 150,000 clones, less than 85% of them singletons; the top ten hold roughly 3%. Germline CDR1 SEHNR, CDR2 FQNEAQ (reference sequence). Trimming removed 4 bases at V and 1 base at J, with 11 bases between. The CDR3 totals 14 residues. The clonotype originates from a male donor in good health and CMV-seronegative. The V and J genes are TRBV7-9 and TRBJ2-7; D may be TRBD1 (5 bases). Sequenced sample: PBMCs. CDR3 DNA sequence: TGTGCCAGCAGCTCAGGGTCTAGTTCCTACGAGCAGTACTTC. Amino acids: CASSSGSSSYEQYF.